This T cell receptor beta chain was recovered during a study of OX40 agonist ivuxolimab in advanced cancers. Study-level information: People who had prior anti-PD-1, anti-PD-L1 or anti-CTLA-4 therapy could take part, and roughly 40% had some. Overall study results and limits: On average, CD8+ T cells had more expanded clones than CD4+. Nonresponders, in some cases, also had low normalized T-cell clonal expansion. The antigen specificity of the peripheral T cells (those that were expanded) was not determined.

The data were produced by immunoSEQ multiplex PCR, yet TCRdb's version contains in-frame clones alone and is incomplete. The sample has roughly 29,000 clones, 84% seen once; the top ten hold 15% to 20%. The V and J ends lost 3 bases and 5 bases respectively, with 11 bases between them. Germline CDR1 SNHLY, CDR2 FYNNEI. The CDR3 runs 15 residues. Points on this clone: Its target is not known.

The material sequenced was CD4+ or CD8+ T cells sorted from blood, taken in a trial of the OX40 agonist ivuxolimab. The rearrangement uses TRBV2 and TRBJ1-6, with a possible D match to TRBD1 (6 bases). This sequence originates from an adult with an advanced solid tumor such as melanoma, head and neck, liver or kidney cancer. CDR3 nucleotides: TGTGCCAGCAGTGACGGGGGGCCGGATAATTCACCCCTCCACTTT. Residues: CASSDGGPDNSPLHF.